This record covers a single T cell receptor beta chain. These data come from a study of memory CD4+ T cells and cytomegalovirus serostatus. The overall study: Donors were healthy Belgian adults, 10 or so CMV seropositive and some 24 seronegative.

Sequenced by immunoSEQ multiplex PCR; TCRdb stores in-frame clones only, minus some. The sample lists 40,000 to 60,000 clones, around 78% occurring once. The sort gate was single viable CD3+CD4+CD8-CD45RO+ cells for memory CD4+ T cells. Total CD4+ T cells were enriched by CD4 positive selection. The CDR3 length is 17 residues. The V and J ends lost 5 bases and 3 bases respectively, with 23 bases between them. The germline V gene encodes CDR1 SGHDN and CDR2 FVKESK. The chain joins TRBV14 to TRBJ2-7; D may be TRBD2 (8 bases). The TCR was taken from an adult in good health and CMV-seronegative. The specimen was memory CD4+ T cells from blood. CDR3 in amino acids: CASSATTGGGAYYEQYF. CDR3 sequence (DNA): TGTGCCAGCAGCGCTACCACGGGAGGGGGCGCTTACTACGAGCAGTACTTC.